Listed here is a single T cell receptor (beta chain). Its antigen is unknown. The record has no base qualities; no much larger clone is one base away. This entry comes from a study of regulatory T cells in long-lasting Graves disease (dated by TCRdb to 2020 to 2022). A note on the overall study: To count as having persistent Graves' disease, a patient had to have received antithyroid drug treatment for over 5 years with TSH receptor autoantibodies remaining persistently positive. Persistent Graves' disease patients were compared with newly diagnosed Graves' disease patients by peripheral blood TCR sequencing and RNA sequencing. The study was registered as a clinical trial and conducted in China. TCR sequencing covered roughly 13 persistent and 20 or so newly diagnosed Graves' disease patients, some 33 samples in total. Persistent Graves' disease patients in the clinical cohort had taken antithyroid drugs for around 10 years on average.

The library was prepared using multiplex PCR. The sequencer listed for this sample is Illumina HiSeq 4000. CDR3 regions were amplified by Arm-PCR with iRepertoire HTBI primers to construct TCR beta libraries. Before sequencing, the PCR products underwent gel purification. The published analysis was carried out like this. Gene usage analysis of CDR3 amino acid clonotypes used the roughly 60 TRBV and 14 TRBJ segments found across samples. COPE and FqMerger were used to merge filtered high-quality paired reads into contigs. Contigs were aligned with BLAST to IMGT TRBV, TRBD and TRBJ reference genes, and CDR3 was defined per IMGT. Any clonotype with a frequency above 0.1% was classified as a highly expanded clone. Shannon entropy served as the measure of repertoire diversity, while the Gini coefficient captured V-J evenness. Public clonotypes were defined as clonotypes shared by more than one individual. The public reads were reanalyzed by TCRdb: fastp trimming at Q25, MiXCR alignment, in-frame beta chains only. Identical CDR3 protein sequences are pooled into one entry, listed with their most common genes and DNA. The V and J calls, along with clone size, are taken from TCRdb and not from the paper's own processing. The sample contains more than 650,000 distinct CDR3 sequences, around 32% of them found a single time. The ten top clones hold about 42% of the sample.

V trim: 0 bases; J trim: 0 bases; unmatched bases: 9. CDR1 and CDR2, per the germline V gene, are SGHRS and YFSETQ. From cysteine to phenylalanine, the CDR3 is 18 amino acids long. Here the CDR3 DNA is all that survives: 54 bases in frame from base 1. Broad study findings and their caveats: The authors noted that the small sample size was a limitation that may lower accuracy. Peripheral blood alone was examined, since thyroid tissue, which constituted the primary lesion, could not be accessed. Persistent disease showed preferential use of TRBV28, TRBJ1-2 and TRBJ2-5, whereas newly diagnosed disease favored TRBV20-1 and TRBJ2-1. Sequencing and analysis were limited to the TCR beta chain. Compared with newly diagnosed patients, patients with persistent Graves' disease had lower TCR Shannon entropy and fewer highly expanded clones, which suggests clonal expansion. More public clonotypes were shared among persistent patients (under 3,000) than among newly diagnosed patients (roughly 1,000).

The time point label corresponds to: persistent/refractory GD, antithyroid drugs over 5 years with positive TRAb. RNA was extracted from PBMCs in TRIzol for both TCR sequencing and RNA sequencing. The diagnosis of Graves' disease was made according to American Thyroid Association guidelines. Recruitment of patients was carried out at an endocrinology department in Xi'an, China. From each patient, approximately 10 milliliters of peripheral blood was collected into an EDTA anticoagulant tube. Ficoll Paque Plus density gradient separation was used to isolate PBMCs, and no further T cell sorting was done. An Agilent 2100 Bioanalyzer and agarose gel were used to assess RNA quality, and a NanoDrop 2000 was used to measure RNA concentration.

The source is a female donor with Graves disease. The source material was peripheral blood mononuclear cells (PBMCs), sampled when the disease was refractory, from a patient treated with antithyroid drugs. The chain is assembled from TRBV5-1 and TRBJ1-3; TRBD1 agrees with 7 junctional bases. The DNA sequence is as follows: TGCGCCAGCAGCTTGGTATCCGGGACAGCGCACTCTGGAAACACCATATATTTT. Translated, this is CASSLVSGTAHSGNTIYF. With the rest looked up from the reference TRBV5-1 and TRBJ1-3 genes rather than sequenced, the full variable domain is KAGVTQTPRYLIKTRGQQVTLSCSPISGHRSVSWYQQTPGQGLQFLFEYFSETQRNKGNFPGRFSGRQFSNSRSEMNVSTLELGDSALYLCASSLVSGTAHSGNTIYFGEGSWLTVV.